The 9 T cell receptor beta chains listed next were all sequenced from one sample in a study of T cell repertoires in cytomegalovirus infection. MiXCR, applied by TCRdb to the reads, yields one record per CDR3 protein. Of some 54,000 distinct CDR3 sequences in the sample, about 18% were seen once. These receptors are not linked to any known antigen. The material sequenced was CD8+ T cells from cultured PBMCs, taken from culture after CMV antigen stimulation. The receptors come from a human donor in good health (CMV status not recorded). Some clones in this sample may be carry-over from other donors' samples.

This clonotype has just a few counts. This sequence joins TRBV27 and TRBJ2-6, with TRBD1 matching over 8 bases. The CDR3 spans 16 residues. Germline lookup yields CDR1 MNHEY and CDR2 SMNVEV (reference sequence). V lost 8 bases and J lost 0; bases outside the gene matches: 6. The CDR3 sequence: CASARGPRSGANVLTF. The CDR3 bases are TGTGCCAGCGCCAGGGGGCCCCGCTCTGGGGCCAACGTCCTGACTTTC.

This sequence joins TRBV15 and TRBJ2-7, with TRBD2 matching 11 bases. The germline CDR1 and CDR2 sequences are LNHNV and YYDKDF (reference sequence). The CDR3 spans 17 residues. Germline trimming cut 0 bases from V and 3 bases from J; bases unmatched to any gene: 7. CDR3 amino acids: CATSRETSGGSFYEQYF. CDR3 coding DNA: TGTGCCACCAGCAGAGAAACTAGCGGGGGATCTTTCTACGAGCAGTACTTC.

V usage is TRBV7-9 and J usage is TRBJ2-7; D possibly corresponds to TRBD2 (6 bases). The CDR3 contains 16 residues. Looked up from germline, CDR1 is SEHNR and CDR2 is FQNEAQ (reference sequence). V was pared by 4 bases and J by 4 bases, with 20 bases between. This CDR3 is CASSSSSGTGPYEQYF. The DNA of the CDR3 is TGTGCCAGCAGCTCCTCCTCCGGGACTGGGCCTTACGAGCAGTACTTC.

This clonotype showed up just a few times. The chain couples TRBV27 to TRBJ2-1; the D call may be TRBD1 or TRBD2 (5 bases each). This CDR3 is 12 amino acids long. V shed 5 bases and J shed 10 bases, with 12 bases lying between them. Germline V gives CDR1 MNHEY, CDR2 SMNVEV (reference sequence). The CDR3, as DNA: TGTGCCAGCAGTCCCGGGACGGCCGAGCAGTTCTTC. It is translated as CASSPGTAEQFF.

This clonotype occurred a few times. The chain employs TRBV19 and TRBJ1-2, with a possible D match to TRBD1 (5 bases). Per the germline V gene, CDR1 is LNHDA and CDR2 is SQIVND (reference sequence). V was clipped by 3 bases and J by 5 bases, with 13 bases between them. The CDR3 runs 14 residues. CDR3 sequence (DNA): TGTGCCAGTAGTATGGACAACTACTTGTATGGCTACACCTTC. It specifies CASSMDNYLYGYTF.

The gene calls are TRBV7-2 and TRBJ2-3, with D possibly matching TRBD2 (6 bases). The germline V gene has CDR1 SGHTA and CDR2 FQGNSA. V lost 10 bases and J 5 bases, leaving 19 bases between the germline ends. This CDR3 comprises 14 residues. CDR3 nucleotides: TGTGCCACCTCCTGGGCGGGGCCAGGAGATACGCAGTATTTT. Encoded protein: CATSWAGPGDTQYF.

Only a few counts were recorded for this clonotype. V gene TRBV5-6 combines with J gene TRBJ2-1; D may be TRBD1 (7 bases). CDR1 SGHDT and CDR2 YYEEEE come from the germline V gene. The germline V and J ends were trimmed by 0 bases and 7 bases, with 11 bases remaining between them. The CDR3 runs 14 residues. The CDR3 DNA reads as TGTGCCAGCAGCTTGGTGACAGGGAGGAATGAGCAGTTCTTC. This gives the protein CASSLVTGRNEQFF.

This chain connects TRBV4-1 to TRBJ2-3; D may match TRBD1 or TRBD2 (5 bases each). Trimming shortened V by 4 bases and J by 6 bases, and 11 bases separated the two germline ends. This CDR3 is 13 amino acids long. Germline V gene data show CDR1 as MGHRA and CDR2 as YSYEKL. CDR3 coding DNA: TGCGCCAGCAGCCGATGGGACGGGGATACGCAGTATTTT. Translated, it gives CASSRWDGDTQYF.

CDR3 bases: TGTGCCAGCGGGGACTTGGAGGGGGTGGAGACCCAGTACTTC. It yields the protein CASGDLEGVETQYF. The rearrangement uses TRBV6-6 and TRBJ2-5; D is possibly TRBD1 or TRBD2 (6 bases each). The length of the CDR3 is 14 residues. Deletions cut 8 bases from V and 5 bases from J, with 18 bases between. Germline lookup yields CDR1 MNHNY and CDR2 SVGAGI (reference sequence).